A selection of T cell receptor beta chains follows, all from one sample in a study of blood T cell repertoires in COVID-19. The assay was immunoSEQ multiplex PCR, and TCRdb's table has in-frame clones only and misses some. The sample holds around 250,000 clones, approximately 83% seen once. Sequenced input: peripheral blood. Receptor source: a man in his fifties or sixties with active or convalescent COVID-19. Each CDR3 is given with its conserved first and last residue.

V gene: TRBV7-8
J gene: TRBJ1-1
CDR3 length: 17
CDR3 protein: CASSLGGQASGSTEAFF

V gene: TRBV20-1
J gene: TRBJ1-1
CDR3 length: 15
CDR3 protein: CSASPPAGLNTEAFF

V gene: TRBV3-1/TRBV3-2
J gene: TRBJ1-3
CDR3 length: 19
CDR3 protein: CASSQGRGQRVFSGNTIYF

V gene: TRBV19
J gene: TRBJ1-4
CDR3 length: 15
CDR3 protein: CASSRVGTGNEKLFF

V gene: TRBV30
J gene: TRBJ2-1
CDR3 length: 15
CDR3 protein: CAWGPTSGGAHEQFF

V gene: TRBV12-2
J gene: TRBJ2-7
CDR3 length: 11
CDR3 protein: CASRLSYEQYF

V gene: TRBV5-8
J gene: TRBJ1-2
CDR3 length: 14
CDR3 protein: CASSTRDRNYGYTF

V gene: TRBV5-1
J gene: TRBJ1-5
CDR3 length: 17
CDR3 protein: CASSTLWTGVSNQPQHF

V gene: TRBV4-2
J gene: TRBJ1-3
CDR3 length: 14
CDR3 protein: CASTPDSSGNTIYF

V gene: TRBV15
J gene: TRBJ2-7
CDR3 length: 19
CDR3 protein: CATSRMPGQSALGSYEQYF

V gene: TRBV29-1
J gene: TRBJ1-1
CDR3 length: 12
CDR3 protein: CSAGSQNTEAFF

V gene: TRBV4-1
J gene: TRBJ2-7
CDR3 length: 14
CDR3 protein: CASSQYLNTYEQYF

V gene: TRBV12-3/TRBV12-4
J gene: TRBJ1-4
CDR3 length: 11
CDR3 protein: CASSPGTSLFF

V gene: TRBV11-1
J gene: TRBJ2-7
CDR3 length: 13
CDR3 protein: CASSSTGMYEQYF

V gene: TRBV19
J gene: TRBJ1-4
CDR3 length: 15
CDR3 protein: CASSSPGSPNEKLFF

V gene: TRBV6-5
J gene: TRBJ1-4
CDR3 length: 15
CDR3 protein: CASSYGHSSNEKLFF

V gene: TRBV11-2
J gene: TRBJ2-1
CDR3 length: 13
CDR3 protein: CASSTSLTGKQFF

V gene: TRBV4-2
J gene: TRBJ2-7
CDR3 length: 12
CDR3 protein: CASSQLGYEQYF

V gene: TRBV5-1
J gene: TRBJ1-2
CDR3 length: 15
CDR3 protein: CASSPGQGGIYGYTF

V gene: TRBV2
J gene: TRBJ1-5
CDR3 length: 15
CDR3 protein: CASSERQGDNQPQHF

V gene: TRBV11-2
J gene: TRBJ1-3
CDR3 length: 14
CDR3 protein: CASSSRLSGNTIYF

V gene: TRBV9
J gene: TRBJ2-7
CDR3 length: 15
CDR3 protein: CASSVSGQGSYEQYF

V gene: TRBV2
J gene: TRBJ2-5
CDR3 length: 12
CDR3 protein: CASREGGETQYF

V gene: TRBV6-5
J gene: TRBJ1-6
CDR3 length: 15
CDR3 protein: CASSYSPRNPAPLHF

V gene: TRBV11-3
J gene: TRBJ2-3
CDR3 length: 14
CDR3 protein: CASSLGGATDTQYF

V gene: TRBV12-3/TRBV12-4
J gene: TRBJ2-1
CDR3 length: 13
CDR3 protein: CASSGVQGNEQFF

V gene: TRBV28
J gene: TRBJ1-4
CDR3 length: 14
CDR3 protein: CASSSTASNEKLFF

V gene: TRBV12-5
J gene: TRBJ1-1
CDR3 length: 13
CDR3 protein: CASGLEGYTEAFF

V gene: TRBV7-2
J gene: TRBJ2-3
CDR3 length: 14
CDR3 protein: CASSQDWGTDTQYF

V gene: TRBV12-5
J gene: TRBJ2-1
CDR3 length: 13
CDR3 protein: CASGLGTGVEQFF

V gene: TRBV27
J gene: TRBJ1-1
CDR3 length: 15
CDR3 protein: CASSLTRTLNTEAFF

V gene: TRBV19
J gene: TRBJ2-7
CDR3 length: 13
CDR3 protein: CASSIRRGDEQYF

V gene: TRBV30
J gene: TRBJ2-7
CDR3 length: 12
CDR3 protein: CAWSASQFEQYF

V gene: TRBV11-3
J gene: TRBJ1-1
CDR3 length: 13
CDR3 protein: CASSSTENTEAFF

V gene: TRBV19
J gene: TRBJ1-1
CDR3 length: 15
CDR3 protein: CASSIDGGVGTEAFF

V gene: TRBV6-6
J gene: TRBJ1-2
CDR3 length: 14
CDR3 protein: CASEKGALNYGYTF

V gene: TRBV10-3
J gene: TRBJ1-5
CDR3 length: 13
CDR3 protein: CAISGESNQPQHF

V gene: TRBV3-1/TRBV3-2
J gene: TRBJ2-7
CDR3 length: 15
CDR3 protein: CASSRGQGDAYEQYF

V gene: TRBV15
J gene: TRBJ2-7
CDR3 length: 14
CDR3 protein: CATSRDAGRNEQYF

V gene: TRBV18
J gene: TRBJ1-3
CDR3 length: 15
CDR3 protein: CASSPRSLSGNTIYF

V gene: TRBV13
J gene: TRBJ2-1
CDR3 length: 12
CDR3 protein: CASSLHKNEQFF

V gene: TRBV6-6
J gene: TRBJ1-3
CDR3 length: 17
CDR3 protein: CASSRRLGGDPGNTIYF

V gene: TRBV14
J gene: TRBJ2-1
CDR3 length: 16
CDR3 protein: CASSLLTGTVYNEQFF

V gene: TRBV19
J gene: TRBJ1-1
CDR3 length: 15
CDR3 protein: CASSIWDRGRTEAFF

V gene: TRBV6-1
J gene: TRBJ2-1
CDR3 length: 17
CDR3 protein: CASSDSASGVRGNEQFF

V gene: TRBV25-1
J gene: TRBJ1-1
CDR3 length: 13
CDR3 protein: CASTRGLRTEAFF

V gene: TRBV2
J gene: TRBJ1-5
CDR3 length: 12
CDR3 protein: CASTNSNQPQHF

V gene: TRBV9
J gene: TRBJ2-5
CDR3 length: 16
CDR3 protein: CASSPGTSGVYETQYF

V gene: TRBV3-1/TRBV3-2
J gene: TRBJ1-1
CDR3 length: 14
CDR3 protein: CASSQSDGSTEAFF

V gene: TRBV10-1
J gene: TRBJ2-1
CDR3 length: 14
CDR3 protein: CASSLRGLAGEQFF

V gene: TRBV29-1
J gene: TRBJ1-1
CDR3 length: 13
CDR3 protein: CSAMTGWQGEAFF

V gene: TRBV7-3
J gene: TRBJ1-2
CDR3 length: 14
CDR3 protein: CASSINRGLDGYTF

V gene: TRBV5-6
J gene: TRBJ2-1
CDR3 length: 14
CDR3 protein: CASSPTSRGNEQFF

V gene: TRBV4-1
J gene: TRBJ2-2
CDR3 length: 15
CDR3 protein: CASSQARGRHGELFF

V gene: TRBV7-3
J gene: TRBJ1-4
CDR3 length: 16
CDR3 protein: CASSLTLPPRAEKLFF

V gene: TRBV11-2
J gene: TRBJ2-3
CDR3 length: 15
CDR3 protein: CASTPGGGGTDTQYF

V gene: TRBV16
J gene: TRBJ1-4
CDR3 length: 14
CDR3 protein: CASSRSPAGEKLFF